These 3 T cell receptor beta chains share one sample of origin, sequenced in a study of blood T cell repertoires in COVID-19. This table comes from immunoSEQ multiplex PCR, and its TCRdb copy is limited to in-frame clones, with some not included. The sample lists 53,000 or so clones, 80% to 90% seen once, with roughly 13% in the top ten. Specimen: peripheral blood. The source is a man at least 80 years old with acute or convalescent COVID-19.

The chain recombines TRBV29-1 with TRBJ1-1; tentative D call: TRBD1 (5 bases). Germline V gene data show CDR1 as SQVTM and CDR2 as ANQGSEA. CDR3 size: 13 residues. V shed 4 bases and J shed 1 base, with 10 bases lying between them. For the CDR3, the DNA is TGCAGCGTTGGCAGGGTTACGAACACTGAAGCTTTCTTT. This encodes CSVGRVTNTEAFF.

This chain joins TRBV30 and TRBJ1-2; D gene unclear. CDR3 length equals 11 residues. V lost 7 bases and J 4 bases, leaving 10 bases between the germline ends. Per the germline V gene, CDR1 is GTSNPN and CDR2 is SVGIG (reference sequence). CDR3 protein: CAFSVAYGYTF. CDR3 bases: TGTGCCTTTTCGGTTGCCTATGGCTACACCTTC.

The genes are TRBV7-3 and TRBJ2-3; 11 nucleotides align to TRBD1. This CDR3 region has 17 residues. The germline V gene encodes CDR1 SGHTA and CDR2 FQGTGA. Unmatched junction bases numbered 9, after V lost 5 bases and J lost 2 bases. The CDR3 protein is CASSPSGTGGVTDTQYF. The CDR3 coding sequence is TGTGCCAGCAGCCCAAGCGGGACAGGGGGGGTCACAGATACGCAGTATTTT.